These T cell receptor beta chains were read from a single sample in a study of shared T cell receptors in the human thymus. TCRdb keeps only in-frame clones here, not all; method: immunoSEQ multiplex PCR. This table holds hundreds of thousands of clones, approximately 95% found once. Material for sequencing was thymocytes. The receptors shown here come from a human donor. CDR3s include the opening cysteine and the closing phenylalanine or tryptophan. Each record gives: V gene, J gene, D gene, clone size, CDR3 DNA, CDR3 protein. A D gene is named only where the DNA matches it firmly. Size is stated for part of the rows, as once, few or many counts, or as a class when the clone is expanded.

V: TRBV4-1; J: TRBJ2-7; D: -; size: -; DNA: TGCGCCAGCAGCCACGTAGTCCACGAGCAGTACTTC; CDR3: CASSHVVHEQYF
V: TRBV19; J: TRBJ2-7; D: -; size: -; DNA: TGTGCCAGTAGGGGGGGTCCCTCCTTATCCTACGAGCAGTACTTC; CDR3: CASRGGPSLSYEQYF
V: TRBV7-8; J: TRBJ1-1; D: TRBD1; size: -; DNA: TGTGCCAGCAGCTTCCGGGACAGGGTAAACACTGAAGCTTTCTTT; CDR3: CASSFRDRVNTEAFF
V: TRBV18; J: TRBJ1-2; D: TRBD1; size: -; DNA: TGTGCCAGCTCACCGGGACAGGCACGAAGAAAGGCGGTCGGCGAAGGCTACACCTTC; CDR3: CASSPGQARRKAVGEGYTF
V: TRBV9; J: TRBJ1-5; D: TRBD1; size: -; DNA: TGTGCCAGCAGCGCGAATTCGAGACAGGGGGTGTATAGTGGTCAGCCCCAGCATTTT; CDR3: CASSANSRQGVYSGQPQHF
V: TRBV7-3; J: TRBJ2-1; D: TRBD2; size: -; DNA: TGTGCCAGCAGCCAAATTCCGCGGGAGTCCTACAATGAGCAGTTCTTC; CDR3: CASSQIPRESYNEQFF
V: TRBV12-5; J: TRBJ2-1; D: TRBD1; size: once; DNA: TGTGCTAGTGGTTCTCCGGACAGGGGAAATGAGCAGTTCTTC; CDR3: CASGSPDRGNEQFF
V: TRBV28; J: TRBJ2-3; D: TRBD1; size: -; DNA: TGTGCCAGCCCTCCACCGGGACAGCAAAGCACAGATACGCAGTATTTT; CDR3: CASPPPGQQSTDTQYF
V: TRBV27; J: TRBJ2-7; D: TRBD1; size: -; DNA: TGTGCCAGCAGTTTAAAGGGACAGGGCCCACCTTACGAGCAGTACTTC; CDR3: CASSLKGQGPPYEQYF
V: TRBV9; J: TRBJ2-7; D: TRBD1; size: -; DNA: TGTGCCAGCAGCGGAACCAGGGGGTCGCGGATTATGTACTTC; CDR3: CASSGTRGSRIMYF
V: TRBV5-1; J: TRBJ2-1; D: -; size: once; DNA: TGCGCCAGCAGCTTTGAAAGCCCCAGCTCCTACAATGAGCAGTTCTTC; CDR3: CASSFESPSSYNEQFF
V: TRBV18; J: TRBJ2-2; D: -; size: -; DNA: TGTGCCAGCTCACCATCTTCCGGGGAGCTGTTTTTT; CDR3: CASSPSSGELFF
V: TRBV20-1; J: TRBJ2-1; D: -; size: -; DNA: TGCAGTGCTAGAGATAGGAGGGAGCAGTTCTTC; CDR3: CSARDRREQFF
V: TRBV27; J: TRBJ1-4; D: -; size: -; DNA: TGTGCCAGCAGTTTATGGGGCAGGAGTGAAAAACTGTTTTTT; CDR3: CASSLWGRSEKLFF
V: TRBV7-9; J: TRBJ2-7; D: -; size: -; DNA: TGTGCCAGCAGCTTCCCGACAGGCCCCCTCACCTACGAGCAGTACTTC; CDR3: CASSFPTGPLTYEQYF
V: TRBV5-1; J: TRBJ1-1; D: TRBD1; size: -; DNA: TGCGCCAGCAGCTCGGGAGTGGACAGGTTGAACACTGAAGCTTTCTTT; CDR3: CASSSGVDRLNTEAFF
V: TRBV28; J: TRBJ2-1; D: TRBD2; size: -; DNA: TGTGCCAGCAGCTCCGGGGGGACCTGGACCTACAATGAGCAGTTCTTC; CDR3: CASSSGGTWTYNEQFF
V: TRBV4-1; J: TRBJ1-1; D: -; size: -; DNA: TGCGCCAGCAGATGGGGCATGAACACTGAAGCTTTCTTT; CDR3: CASRWGMNTEAFF
V: TRBV7-9; J: TRBJ1-2; D: -; size: -; DNA: TGTGCCAGCAGCTTAGCGTTCGGGATTGGCTACACCTTC; CDR3: CASSLAFGIGYTF
V: TRBV30; J: TRBJ2-1; D: -; size: -; DNA: TGTGCCTGGGCCGGGACGTCGGGGTGGCTAGGCCCGGGGGAGCAGTTCTTC; CDR3: CAWAGTSGWLGPGEQFF
V: TRBV27; J: TRBJ1-2; D: -; size: -; DNA: TGTGCCAGCAGTTTCAGGCCGGGGTCTAACTATGGCTACACCTTC; CDR3: CASSFRPGSNYGYTF
V: TRBV2; J: TRBJ2-2; D: TRBD2; size: -; DNA: TGTGCCAGCAGGGGAACCACGGGACTAGGTGCCGGGGAGCTGTTTTTT; CDR3: CASRGTTGLGAGELFF
V: TRBV19; J: TRBJ1-2; D: -; size: -; DNA: TGTGCCAGTAGTATGAATCAGGGGAAAGGCTATGGCTACACCTTC; CDR3: CASSMNQGKGYGYTF
V: TRBV6-5; J: TRBJ2-5; D: TRBD2; size: -; DNA: TGTGCCAGCAGCCTACTAGCGGGGAAGCAAGAGACCCAGTACTTC; CDR3: CASSLLAGKQETQYF
V: TRBV11-1; J: TRBJ2-2; D: -; size: -; DNA: TGTGCCAGCAGCTTTTCCCGCACCGGGGAGCTGTTTTTT; CDR3: CASSFSRTGELFF
V: TRBV29-1; J: TRBJ2-2; D: -; size: -; DNA: TGCAGCGTTGAAGGGATGAGGGAGGGGGAGCTGTTTTTT; CDR3: CSVEGMREGELFF
V: TRBV4-1; J: TRBJ2-1; D: -; size: -; DNA: TGCGCCAGCAGCCAAGATCCGCGGGCCCCAGGCGCCTACAATGAGCAGTTCTTC; CDR3: CASSQDPRAPGAYNEQFF
V: TRBV13; J: TRBJ2-3; D: TRBD2; size: -; DNA: TGTGCCAGCAGCCCCTTAGCGGGACCGGATACGCAGTATTTT; CDR3: CASSPLAGPDTQYF
V: TRBV27; J: TRBJ2-7; D: -; size: -; DNA: TGTGCCAGCAGCTCGGACGGGTCCTACGAGCAGTACTTC; CDR3: CASSSDGSYEQYF
V: TRBV7-6; J: TRBJ2-7; D: TRBD2; size: -; DNA: TGTGCCAGCAGCTACAGACTAGCGGGAGAGGACTACGAGCAGTACTTC; CDR3: CASSYRLAGEDYEQYF
V: TRBV5-1; J: TRBJ2-7; D: -; size: -; DNA: TGCGCCAGCAGCTTGGGGACCGACCCTGGATACAACTTC; CDR3: CASSLGTDPGYNF
V: TRBV7-9; J: TRBJ2-7; D: -; size: -; DNA: TGTGCCAGCAGCGAAATTCCAACCCTAGAGGTCTACGAGCAGTACTTC; CDR3: CASSEIPTLEVYEQYF
V: TRBV9; J: TRBJ2-3; D: TRBD1; size: -; DNA: TGTGCCAGCAGCCCACGTCACGAAGGGACAGGGGTGAGGACAGATACGCAGTATTTT; CDR3: CASSPRHEGTGVRTDTQYF